The entry below gives a single T cell receptor (beta chain) sequence along with its context. The sample comes from a study of blood T cells in healthy people across ages. Whole-study context: For every two T cells, template switching captured about one barcoded beta molecule.

With a J-beta primer mix and a sample-barcoded 5' primer, a second PCR ran about 7 to 12 cycles. Each cDNA molecule received a tag from a template-switch adaptor that had 12 random nucleotides. From each sample, at least 3 million paired-end reads containing CDR3 were obtained. TCRdb processed the 5' RACE reads anew with MiXCR; each CDR3 protein has one entry. The profile shows approximately 810,000 distinct CDR3 sequences, around 36% of them singletons. CDR1 is SGHRS, CDR2 YFSETQ, per germline. CDR3 size: 15 residues. The TCR was taken from a man between 18 and 29 years old in good health. This chain uses TRBV5-1 with TRBJ2-4; 10 bases are a match to TRBD2. The DNA end lines up better with TRBJ2-7; the J call may be wrong. Sequencing input: blood. The CDR3: CASRIDLAGVYEQYF. CDR3 in DNA: TGCGCCAGCAGGATAGATCTAGCGGGGGTATACGAGCAGTACTTC.